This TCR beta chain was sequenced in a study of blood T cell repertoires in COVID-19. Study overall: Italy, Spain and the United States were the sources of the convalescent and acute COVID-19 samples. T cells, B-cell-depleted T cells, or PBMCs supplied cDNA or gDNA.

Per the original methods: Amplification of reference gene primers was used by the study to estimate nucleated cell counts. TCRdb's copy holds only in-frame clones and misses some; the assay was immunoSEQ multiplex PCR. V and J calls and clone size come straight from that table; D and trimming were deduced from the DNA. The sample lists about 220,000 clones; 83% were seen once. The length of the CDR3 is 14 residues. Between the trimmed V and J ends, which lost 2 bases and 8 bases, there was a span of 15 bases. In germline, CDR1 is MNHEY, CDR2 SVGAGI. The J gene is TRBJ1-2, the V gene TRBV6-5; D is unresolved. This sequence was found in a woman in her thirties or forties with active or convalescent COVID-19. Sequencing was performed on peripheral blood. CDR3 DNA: TGTGCCAGCAGTTACGACTTGAGGGTCAGCGGCTACACCTTC. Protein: CASSYDLRVSGYTF.